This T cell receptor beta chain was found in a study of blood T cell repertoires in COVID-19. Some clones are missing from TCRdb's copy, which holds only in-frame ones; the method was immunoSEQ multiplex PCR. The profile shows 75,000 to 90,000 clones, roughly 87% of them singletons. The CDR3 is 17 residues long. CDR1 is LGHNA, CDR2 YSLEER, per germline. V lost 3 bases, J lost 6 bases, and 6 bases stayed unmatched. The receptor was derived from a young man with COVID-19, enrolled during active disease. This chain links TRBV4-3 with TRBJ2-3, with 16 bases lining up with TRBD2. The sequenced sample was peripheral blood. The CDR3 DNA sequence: TGCGCCAGCAGCCAGATCGGGACTAGCGGGAGGGGCGATACGCAGTATTTT. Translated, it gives CASSQIGTSGRGDTQYF.